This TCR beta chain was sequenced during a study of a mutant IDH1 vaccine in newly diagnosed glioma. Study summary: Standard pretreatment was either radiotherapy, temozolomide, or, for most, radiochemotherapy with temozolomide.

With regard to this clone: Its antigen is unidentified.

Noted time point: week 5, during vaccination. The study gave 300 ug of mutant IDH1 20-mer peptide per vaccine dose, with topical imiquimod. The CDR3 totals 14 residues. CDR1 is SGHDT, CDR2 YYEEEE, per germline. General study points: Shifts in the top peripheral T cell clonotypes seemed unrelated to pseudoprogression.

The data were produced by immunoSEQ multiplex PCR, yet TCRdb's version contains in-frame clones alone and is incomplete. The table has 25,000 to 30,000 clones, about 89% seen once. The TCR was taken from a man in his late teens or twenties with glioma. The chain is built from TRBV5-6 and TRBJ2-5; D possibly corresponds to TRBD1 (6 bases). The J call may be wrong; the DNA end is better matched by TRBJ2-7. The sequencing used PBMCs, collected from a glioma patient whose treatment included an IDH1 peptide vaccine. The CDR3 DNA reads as TGTGCCAGCAGCTTAGGGGGTCTTACCTACGAGCAGTACTTC. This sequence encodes CASSLGGLTYEQYF.